The 19 T cell receptor beta chains reported below all come from one sample, sequenced in a study of blood T cell repertoires in COVID-19. This table comes from immunoSEQ multiplex PCR, and its TCRdb copy is limited to in-frame clones, with some not included. The data contain about 180,000 clones, about three quarters of them singletons. The material sequenced was peripheral blood. These receptors were taken from a woman older than 75 with COVID-19, enrolled during active disease.

This rearrangement joins TRBV5-1 to TRBJ2-1; possibly TRBD1 for D (5 bases). Between the trimmed V and J ends, which lost 2 bases and 5 bases, there was a span of 14 bases. CDR1 and CDR2 (germline): SGHRS, YFSETQ. This CDR3 is built from 15 residues. This chain's CDR3 is CASSFRQGTNNEQFF. In nucleotides, the CDR3 is TGCGCCAGCAGCTTTAGGCAGGGAACGAACAATGAGCAGTTCTTC.

The chain combines TRBV7-9 with TRBJ2-3, with D possibly TRBD2 on 6 matching bases. Trimming took 7 bases from V and 0 from J, leaving 14 bases between them. The CDR3 has 15 residues. CDR1 and CDR2 from the germline V gene are SEHNR and FQNEAQ (reference sequence). The CDR3 reads CASTKGLLSTDTQYF. DNA of the CDR3: TGTGCCAGCACCAAGGGACTCCTTAGCACAGATACGCAGTATTTT.

This chain connects TRBV5-1 to TRBJ2-1, with TRBD2 matching 13 bases. Germline V gene sequence: CDR1 SGHRS, CDR2 YFSETQ. Trimming cost V 4 bases and J 13 bases; bases outside gene matches: 11. The CDR3 contains 15 residues. DNA of the CDR3: TGCGCCAGCAGCCGAGGACTAGCGGGAGAATCTGGACAGTTCTTC. This translates into CASSRGLAGESGQFF.

V and J are TRBV7-9 and TRBJ2-3; D uncertain. Trimming shortened V by 0 bases and J by 10 bases, and 11 bases separated the two germline ends. This CDR3 spans 13 amino acids. Germline CDR1 SEHNR, CDR2 FQNEAQ (reference sequence). The CDR3 region has the DNA TGTGCCAGCAGCTTAGCGTCTTTTGTATCGCAGTATTTT. Its protein is CASSLASFVSQYF.

The rearrangement links TRBV7-2 to TRBJ2-3; 7 nucleotides match TRBD2. Germline V CDR1 and CDR2: SGHTA, FQGNSA. V was clipped by 3 bases and J by 2 bases; unmatched bases: 8. The CDR3 covers 16 residues. CDR3 sequence (DNA): TGTGCCAGCAGCTTGAACCGGGGGGTCGACACAGATACGCAGTATTTT. Residues: CASSLNRGVDTDTQYF.

V usage is TRBV6-5 and J usage is TRBJ1-6; the match to TRBD1 covers 8 bases. The CDR3 has 14 residues. CDR1 and CDR2 from the germline V gene are MNHEY and SVGAGI. V was clipped by 2 bases and J by 10 bases; unmatched bases: 4. In nucleotides, the CDR3 is TGTGCCAGCAGTTACGTGACAGGGGAGTCACCCCTCCACTTT. This codes for CASSYVTGESPLHF.

V gene TRBV9 combines with J gene TRBJ2-7; 8 bases are a match to TRBD2. The germline V gene has CDR1 SGDLS and CDR2 YYNGEE. This CDR3 is 14 amino acids long. V was clipped by 0 bases and J by 6 bases; unmatched bases: 5. CDR3 region: CASSVDSGGLEQYF. The CDR3 DNA is TGTGCCAGCAGCGTAGATTCGGGAGGGCTCGAGCAGTACTTC.

The chain joins TRBV4-2 to TRBJ1-5, with D perhaps matching TRBD1 (6 bases). The CDR3 runs 15 residues. Trimming left V 3 bases short and J 6 bases short, with 15 bases between. CDR1 and CDR2 (germline): LGHNA, YNFKEQ. In DNA, the CDR3 is TGTGCCAGCAGCCACACAGGGAGCGAGGGTCAGCCCCAGCATTTT. Translating it yields CASSHTGSEGQPQHF.

The table lists this clone with a count of one. The rearrangement links TRBV19 to TRBJ2-2; TRBD2 aligns across 12 bases. Unmatched junction bases numbered 4, after V lost 6 bases and J lost 5 bases. There are 15 residues in the CDR3. The germline CDR1 and CDR2 sequences are LNHDA and SQIVND (reference sequence). This CDR3 is CASRPSGGATGELFF. In DNA form, the CDR3 reads TGTGCCAGTAGACCTAGCGGGGGGGCGACCGGGGAGCTGTTTTTT.

In regard to this clone: This may come from a read error, since a much larger clone is one base off. The sample has other DNA sequences that encode this CDR3 too. This chain's CDR3 is CATSDRTGNFNQPQHF. The CDR3, as DNA: TGTGCCACCAGTGATCGGACAGGGAACTTCAATCAGCCCCAACATTTT. This rearrangement joins TRBV24-1 to TRBJ1-5; 8 bases align to TRBD1. Germline loops: CDR1 KGHDR, CDR2 SFDVKD. This CDR3 comprises 16 residues.

V usage is TRBV11-2 and J usage is TRBJ2-1; 9 bases match TRBD1. V dropped 2 bases and J dropped 0; count of bases not matched to a gene: 5. CDR1 and CDR2 from the germline V gene are SGHAT and FQNNGV. There are 17 residues in the CDR3. This CDR3 reads CASSLYRGLSSYNEQFF. Here the CDR3 DNA reads TGTGCCAGCAGCTTATACAGGGGGCTAAGCTCCTACAATGAGCAGTTCTTC. The full variable domain, with the rest looked up from reference TRBV11-2 and TRBJ2-1, is EAGVAQSPRYKIIEKRQSVAFWCNPISGHATLYWYQQILGQGPKLLIQFQNNGVVDDSQLPKDRFSAERLKGVDSTLKIQPAKLEDSAVYLCASSLYRGLSSYNEQFFGPGTRLTVL.

This chain joins TRBV6-1 and TRBJ1-5; 8 bases line up with TRBD1. This CDR3 contains 14 residues. CDR1 is MNHNS and CDR2 is SASEGT in the germline V gene. V was clipped by 2 bases and J by 6 bases; unmatched bases: 3. The CDR3 bases are TGTGCCAGCAGTGAAACCAGGGGGCCTCAGCCCCAGCATTTT. This gives the protein CASSETRGPQPQHF.

This chain links TRBV5-1 with TRBJ1-6; possibly TRBD1 for D (5 bases). In germline, CDR1 is SGHRS, CDR2 YFSETQ. Trimming removed 5 bases from V and 5 bases from J, with 11 bases in between. This CDR3 is 14 amino acids long. The chain's CDR3 is CASSLVTDNSPLHF. In DNA, the CDR3 is TGCGCCAGCAGTCTGGTGACAGATAATTCACCCCTCCACTTT. Filled out from reference TRBV5-1 and TRBJ1-6, the complete variable domain reads KAGVTQTPRYLIKTRGQQVTLSCSPISGHRSVSWYQQTPGQGLQFLFEYFSETQRNKGNFPGRFSGRQFSNSRSEMNVSTLELGDSALYLCASSLVTDNSPLHFGNGTRLTVT.

This clone was picked up a small number of times. J is TRBJ1-1 and V is TRBV7-9, with D possibly matching TRBD1 (6 bases). This CDR3 is 15 amino acids long. Germline V lookup: CDR1 SEHNR, CDR2 FQNEAQ (reference sequence). V lost 5 bases and J lost 1, with 14 bases in between. CDR3 in DNA: TGTGCCAGCAGCCGTAGGGGGGGCGAGAACACTGAAGCTTTCTTT. Translating it yields CASSRRGGENTEAFF. Using reference TRBV7-9 and TRBJ1-1 for the parts outside the CDR3, the full variable domain is DTGVSQNPRHKITKRGQNVTFRCDPISEHNRLYWYRQTLGQGPEFLTYFQNEAQLEKSRLLSDRFSAERPKGSFSTLEIQRTEQGDSAMYLCASSRRGGENTEAFFGQGTRLTVV.

The chain employs TRBV28 and TRBJ2-1, with 11 bases matching TRBD2. Germline V gives CDR1 MDHEN, CDR2 SYDVKM. The CDR3 runs 14 residues. V gave up 8 bases and J gave up 6 bases; unmatched junction bases: 6. The CDR3 DNA follows: TGTGCCAGCGGGTTACTAGCGGGAGCCAATGAGCAGTTCTTC. The encoded protein is CASGLLAGANEQFF.

This clone occurred a few times. The rearrangement joins TRBV5-1 to TRBJ2-1; tentative D call: TRBD2 (6 bases). Germline V gives CDR1 SGHRS, CDR2 YFSETQ. CDR3 length: 12 residues. The germline V and J ends were trimmed by 5 bases and 6 bases, with 9 bases remaining between them. CDR3 sequence (DNA): TGCGCCAGCAGAGGAGGGACCAATGAGCAGTTCTTC. Its protein product is CASRGGTNEQFF. Combining the CDR3 with reference TRBV5-1 and TRBJ2-1 gives the whole variable domain KAGVTQTPRYLIKTRGQQVTLSCSPISGHRSVSWYQQTPGQGLQFLFEYFSETQRNKGNFPGRFSGRQFSNSRSEMNVSTLELGDSALYLCASRGGTNEQFFGPGTRLTVL.

The chain combines TRBV2 with TRBJ2-3, with 12 nucleotides matching TRBD2. The CDR3 length is 15 residues. V lost 5 bases to trimming and J lost 6 bases; unmatched junction nucleotides: 6. Germline V gives CDR1 SNHLY, CDR2 FYNNEI. CDR3 region: CASSRTSGARDTQYF. The CDR3 DNA reads TGTGCCAGCAGTAGGACTAGCGGGGCCCGGGATACGCAGTATTTT. Combining the CDR3 with reference TRBV2 and TRBJ2-3 gives the whole variable domain EPEVTQTPSHQVTQMGQEVILRCVPISNHLYFYWYRQILGQKVEFLVSFYNNEISEKSEIFDDQFSVERPDGSNFTLKIRSTKLEDSAMYFCASSRTSGARDTQYFGPGTRLTVL.

The rearrangement uses TRBV18 and TRBJ2-3; weak D call: TRBD1 (5 bases). This CDR3 region has 13 residues. V shed 5 bases and J shed 1 base, with 7 bases lying between them. CDR1 and CDR2 from the germline V gene are KGHSH and LQKENI. The CDR3: CASSATGTDTQYF. Written as DNA, the CDR3 is TGTGCCAGCTCAGCGACAGGCACAGATACGCAGTATTTT.

The rearrangement links TRBV6-5 to TRBJ1-4; 10 nucleotides agree with TRBD1. This CDR3 region has 14 residues. Germline CDR1 is MNHEY and CDR2 is SVGAGI. Unmatched junction bases numbered 1, after V lost 6 bases and J lost 3 bases. CDR3 nucleotides: TGTGCCAGCAGGACAGGGGGCCCTAATGAAAAACTGTTTTTT. This sequence encodes CASRTGGPNEKLFF.